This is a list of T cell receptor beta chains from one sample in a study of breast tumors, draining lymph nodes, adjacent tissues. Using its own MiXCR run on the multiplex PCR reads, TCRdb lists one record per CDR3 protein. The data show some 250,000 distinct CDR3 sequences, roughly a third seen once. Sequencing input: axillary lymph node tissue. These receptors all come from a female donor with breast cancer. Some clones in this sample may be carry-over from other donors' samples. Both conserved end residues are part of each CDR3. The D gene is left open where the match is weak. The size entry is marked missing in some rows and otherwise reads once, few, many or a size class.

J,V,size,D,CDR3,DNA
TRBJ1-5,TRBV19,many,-,CASSSPTGYNQPQHF,TGTGCCAGTAGTTCCCCCACAGGCTACAATCAGCCCCAGCATTTT
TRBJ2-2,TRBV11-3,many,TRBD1,CASSLAQGRTGELFF,TGTGCCAGCAGCTTAGCACAGGGGCGGACCGGGGAGCTGTTTTTT
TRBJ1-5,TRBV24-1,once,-,CATSEYRAGQPQHF,TGTGCCACCAGTGAGTACAGGGCAGGTCAGCCCCAGCATTTT
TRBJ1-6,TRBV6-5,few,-,CASSHSDRDSPLHF,TGTGCCAGCAGTCACTCTGACCGGGATTCACCCCTCCACTTT
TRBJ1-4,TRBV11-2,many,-,CASSFGGNEKLFF,TGTGCCAGCAGCTTCGGGGGAAATGAAAAACTGTTTTTT
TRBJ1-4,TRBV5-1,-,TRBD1,CASKTGQGLEKLFF,TGCGCCAGCAAAACGGGACAGGGCTTGGAAAAACTGTTTTTT
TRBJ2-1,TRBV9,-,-,CASSVGAAGEQFF,TGTGCCAGCAGCGTAGGCGCGGCAGGCGAGCAGTTCTTC
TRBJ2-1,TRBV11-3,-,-,CASSPPGGSYNEQFF,TGTGCCAGCAGCCCACCTGGGGGGTCCTACAATGAGCAGTTCTTC
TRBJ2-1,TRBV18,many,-,CASSPATSYNEQFF,TGTGCCAGCTCGCCAGCGACCTCCTACAATGAGCAGTTCTTC
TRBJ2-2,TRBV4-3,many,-,CASSQEPNTGELFF,TGCGCCAGCAGCCAAGAACCGAACACCGGGGAGCTGTTTTTT
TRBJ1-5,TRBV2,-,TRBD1,CASVDTGGGQPQHF,TGTGCCAGCGTGGACACAGGGGGCGGTCAGCCCCAGCATTTT
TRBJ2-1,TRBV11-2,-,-,CASSDTLGGQISYNEQFF,TGTGCCAGCAGCGATACCCTAGGGGGACAAATCTCCTACAATGAGCAGTTCTTC
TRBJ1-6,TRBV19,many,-,CASTIGTTSPLHF,TGTGCCAGTACCATTGGGACAACATCACCCCTCCACTTT
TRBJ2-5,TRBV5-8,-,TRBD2,CASSLEAGGLETQYF,TGTGCCAGCAGCTTAGAAGCGGGAGGGCTGGAGACCCAGTACTTC
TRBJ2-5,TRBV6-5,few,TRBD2,CASSSLKRTSDDETQYF,TGTGCCAGCAGTAGCCTCAAACGGACTAGCGATGACGAGACCCAGTACTTC
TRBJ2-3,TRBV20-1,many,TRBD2,CSARAPGLRTDTQYF,TGCAGTGCTAGAGCGCCGGGACTACGCACAGATACGCAGTATTTT
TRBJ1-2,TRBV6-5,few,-,CASSPRGKDGYTF,TGTGCCAGCAGTCCTCGGGGGAAAGATGGCTACACCTTC
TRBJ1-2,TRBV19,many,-,CASIRFDGNYGYTF,TGTGCCAGTATCCGGTTTGATGGTAACTATGGCTACACCTTC
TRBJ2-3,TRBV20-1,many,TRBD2,CSARTSGVLPDTQYF,TGCAGTGCTAGGACTAGCGGGGTCCTCCCAGATACGCAGTATTTT
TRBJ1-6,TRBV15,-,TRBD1,CATRRGDRGNSPLHF,TGTGCCACCAGAAGAGGGGACAGGGGCAATTCACCCCTCCACTTT
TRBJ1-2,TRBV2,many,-,CASSESGDGYTF,TGTGCCAGCAGTGAGTCAGGGGACGGCTACACCTTC
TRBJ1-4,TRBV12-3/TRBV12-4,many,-,CASSLSGLTNEKLFF,TGTGCCAGCAGTTTGTCGGGGTTAACTAATGAAAAACTGTTTTTT
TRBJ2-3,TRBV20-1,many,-,CSATASLDTQYF,TGCAGTGCTACAGCCAGCTTAGATACGCAGTATTTT
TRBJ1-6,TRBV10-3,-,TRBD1,CAISGQGQALHF,TGTGCCATTTCTGGACAGGGACAAGCCCTCCACTTT
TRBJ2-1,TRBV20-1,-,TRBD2,CSARDRGGRPSYNEQFF,TGCAGTGCTAGAGATAGGGGAGGGCGACCCTCCTACAATGAGCAGTTCTTC
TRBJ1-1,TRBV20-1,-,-,CSARPGSVNTEAFF,TGCAGTGCTAGACCGGGCTCCGTGAACACTGAAGCTTTCTTT
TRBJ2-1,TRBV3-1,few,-,CASSSLGARFF,TGTGCCAGCAGCAGCTTGGGGGCTCGGTTCTTC
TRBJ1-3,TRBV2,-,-,CASSGDTIYF,TGTGCCAGCAGCGGGGACACCATATATTTT